The present TCR beta chain was sequenced within a study of T cells in Graves' hyperthyroidism and ophthalmopathy. Study-wide results and limits: The model foresaw ophthalmopathy a median 6.5 months prior to onset. A 13 V-J signature model discriminated ophthalmopathy versus stable hyperthyroidism.

In its sample, this clonotype was seen many times. The antigen remains unidentified. The germline V gene encodes CDR1 MDHEN and CDR2 SYDVKM. With 6 bases clipped from V and 7 bases from J, the junction kept 12 bases outside the gene matches. The CDR3 covers 14 residues. Amplified TCR beta CDR3 regions derived from RNA transcripts. The HTBI primer set drove a first-round RT-PCR of the TCR CDR3. MiXCR, run by TCRdb on the multiplex PCR reads, gives a single entry per CDR3 protein. Seen here are fewer than 900,000 distinct CDR3 sequences, about 17% observed once, and the top ten hold 8.4%. The authors deemed Graves' hyperthyroidism stable absent ophthalmopathy progression within 18 months. Fresh peripheral blood, less than 11 ml of it, supplied the PBMCs.

The sequencing sample was made of blood. The sequence was collected from a man younger than 30 with Graves' hyperthyroidism. J is TRBJ2-7 and V is TRBV28, with TRBD1 identical over 7 bases. CDR3 region: CASRVGRGRREQYF. CDR3 nucleotides: TGTGCCAGCAGAGTGGGAAGGGGGCGGCGGGAGCAGTACTTC.